This T cell receptor (beta chain) is drawn from a study of vaccination and CD4 T cells after COVID-19. Overall study: Blood was drawn a median around 70 days post second dose, range 14 to 241. Control cultures used a CEFX viral epitope pool, an HIV-1 Nef peptide pool, or no peptide.

As for treatment: roughly 10-day PBMC culture with coronavirus spike peptide pools or control peptides (ViraFEST assay). Findings and limits, study-wide: A nonsignificant median increase from 21 to 38 SARS-CoV-2-reactive clonotypes was observed.

A note on this clonotype: The antigen remains undetermined.

Scientists ran DNA taken from cultured CD4+ T cells through the Oncomine TCR Beta short-read assay for sequencing. Genomic DNA extraction was carried out from cultured CD4+ T cells. TCRdb re-analysed the PCR reads in MiXCR, keeping a single row per CDR3 protein. In the table there are roughly 11,000 distinct CDR3 sequences, 69% of which are singletons. CDR1 SQVTM and CDR2 ANQGSEA come from the germline V gene. The CDR3 length is 16 residues. The V and J ends lost 0 bases and 4 bases, in that order; junction bases with no gene match: 7. This TCR came from a human donor who had recovered from COVID-19. The chain carries TRBV29-1 and TRBJ2-7; TRBD1 agrees at 12 bases. The material sequenced was CD4+ T cells from blood, cultured in vitro. This CDR3 reads CSVEERPGQGAYEQYF. CDR3 DNA sequence: TGCAGCGTTGAAGAGCGGCCGGGACAGGGGGCTTACGAGCAGTACTTC.